This T cell receptor (beta chain) was sequenced for a study of cytomegalovirus exposure and HLA in healthy donors. Across the study: Out of 180 million or so T cells, an earlier analysis found around 110 million unique TCR beta sequences in total.

Germline CDR1 and CDR2: LNHDA and SQIVND (reference sequence). There are 15 residues in the CDR3. V lost 4 bases to trimming and J lost 10 bases, with 20 bases between them. In the PCR, 60 Vbeta and 13 Jbeta primers were used. Repertoires were generated with immunoSEQ multiplex PCR, while TCRdb's copy carries only in-frame clones and drops some. Of tens of thousands of clones in the sample, around 70% were seen once. Sequencing was done on a sample of PBMCs. This rearrangement joins TRBV19 to TRBJ2-1; D gene ambiguous. The TCR originated in a woman aged 45-59 years in good health and CMV-seropositive. The CDR3 loop is CASSTSFSQSLEQFF. The CDR3 coding sequence is TGTGCCAGTAGTACAAGCTTCTCTCAATCTTTGGAGCAGTTCTTC.